The rows below give T cell receptor beta chains drawn from one sample of a study of blood T cell repertoires in COVID-19. The method was immunoSEQ multiplex PCR; TCRdb's version includes in-frame clones alone and lacks a portion of them. Of approximately 300,000 clones listed, 90% were seen once; the top ten hold 3.9%. Sequencing was carried out using PBMCs or T cells enriched from blood (not recorded which). Every receptor here comes from a woman aged 25 to 39 who had been exposed to COVID-19. CDR3s include the opening cysteine and the closing phenylalanine or tryptophan. Each record gives: J gene, CDR3 length, D gene, V gene, clone size, CDR3 DNA, CDR3 protein. D genes are given only for firm matches. Clone size is shown for a subset of rows, as once, few, many or a class of expanded clone.

J: TRBJ2-3
length: 17
D: TRBD1
V: TRBV27
size: .
DNA: TGTGCCAGCAGTCTCCTATTGACAGGGGGACCCACAGATACGCAGTATTTT
CDR3: CASSLLLTGGPTDTQYF

J: TRBJ2-2
length: 17
D: .
V: TRBV11-2
size: .
DNA: TGTGCCAGCAGCCCATTAGTTCCAGGGATAAACACCGGGGAGCTGTTTTTT
CDR3: CASSPLVPGINTGELFF

J: TRBJ2-7
length: 16
D: .
V: TRBV9
size: few
DNA: TGTGCCAGCAGCGTGACACCGGGACTTAACTCCTACGAGCAGTACTTC
CDR3: CASSVTPGLNSYEQYF

J: TRBJ1-2
length: 14
D: .
V: TRBV11-2
size: .
DNA: TGTGCCAGCAGCCTTTACCGGTTACGGTATGGCTACACCTTC
CDR3: CASSLYRLRYGYTF

J: TRBJ1-2
length: 12
D: TRBD1
V: TRBV19
size: once
DNA: TGTGCCGGACACAGGGGAGCCTATGGCTACACCTTC
CDR3: CAGHRGAYGYTF

J: TRBJ1-2
length: 17
D: TRBD1
V: TRBV12-5
size: once
DNA: TGTGCTATTTCCGAGTCAGGGGGACAGGGTTCATTCTATGGCTACACCTTC
CDR3: CAISESGGQGSFYGYTF

J: TRBJ2-7
length: 14
D: TRBD2
V: TRBV4-2
size: .
DNA: TGTGCCAGCAGCCAGGCCTTGGGGGGGTACGAGCAGTACTTC
CDR3: CASSQALGGYEQYF

J: TRBJ2-7
length: 15
D: .
V: TRBV5-1
size: .
DNA: TGCGCCAGCAGCTTGGGACATGGGACACCGGACGAGCAGTACTTC
CDR3: CASSLGHGTPDEQYF

J: TRBJ2-5
length: 14
D: .
V: TRBV4-1
size: .
DNA: TGCGCCAGCAGCCCTAGGATGTTTAAGGAGACCCAGTACTTC
CDR3: CASSPRMFKETQYF

J: TRBJ1-2
length: 14
D: TRBD1
V: TRBV19
size: .
DNA: TGTGCCAGTAGTAGACGACAGGGGGCGTATGGCTACACCTTC
CDR3: CASSRRQGAYGYTF

J: TRBJ1-6
length: 15
D: TRBD1
V: TRBV19
size: .
DNA: TGTGCCAGTAGTAGTTGGGACAGGGGGAACTCACCCCTCCACTTT
CDR3: CASSSWDRGNSPLHF

J: TRBJ2-7
length: 15
D: TRBD1
V: TRBV5-5
size: .
DNA: TGTGCCAGCAGCAGATTGTCCGGGACAGGATACGAGCAGTACTTC
CDR3: CASSRLSGTGYEQYF

J: TRBJ2-2
length: 17
D: .
V: TRBV7-2
size: .
DNA: TGTGCCAGCAGCTTAGGAACGAGGGCAGGGAACACCGGGGAGCTGTTTTTT
CDR3: CASSLGTRAGNTGELFF

J: TRBJ2-4
length: 18
D: .
V: TRBV24-1
size: .
DNA: TGTGCCACCATTGAGCTTCAGGGAAGCGAACTAGCCAAAAACATTCAGTACTTC
CDR3: CATIELQGSELAKNIQYF

J: TRBJ2-7
length: 15
D: TRBD1
V: TRBV2
size: once
DNA: TGTGCCACCTCCAATCCGACAGGGGGCACCTACGAGCAGTACTTC
CDR3: CATSNPTGGTYEQYF

J: TRBJ2-7
length: 15
D: TRBD1
V: TRBV6-5
size: .
DNA: TGTGCCAGCAGTTACTCAGCCAGGGGGTTAAACGAGCAGTACTTC
CDR3: CASSYSARGLNEQYF

J: TRBJ1-3
length: 14
D: TRBD1
V: TRBV5-4
size: .
DNA: TGTGCCAGCAGTTCGACAGGGCGCGGAAACACCATATATTTT
CDR3: CASSSTGRGNTIYF

J: TRBJ1-1
length: 15
D: .
V: TRBV18
size: once
DNA: TGTGCCAGCTCACCAGGGAACAGGGCGGGCACTGAAGCTTTCTTT
CDR3: CASSPGNRAGTEAFF

J: TRBJ2-5
length: 13
D: .
V: TRBV7-9
size: .
DNA: TGTGCCAGCACCTCGGGGGTAGGGGAGACCCAGTACTTC
CDR3: CASTSGVGETQYF

J: TRBJ2-7
length: 16
D: TRBD1
V: TRBV3-1/TRBV3-2
size: once
DNA: TGTGCCAGCAGCCGTCGATCCCGGGACAGGGTCTACGAGCAGTACTTC
CDR3: CASSRRSRDRVYEQYF

J: TRBJ2-7
length: 15
D: .
V: TRBV5-4
size: .
DNA: TGTGCCAGCAGCCCCGGAGTAAGGGGTCACTACGAGCAGTACTTC
CDR3: CASSPGVRGHYEQYF

J: TRBJ1-6
length: 14
D: TRBD1
V: TRBV19
size: once
DNA: TGTGCCAGTAGGGAGGGGACAGATAATTCACCCCTCCACTTT
CDR3: CASREGTDNSPLHF

J: TRBJ1-2
length: 18
D: TRBD1
V: TRBV9
size: .
DNA: TGTGCCAGCAGCGTAACGCTAGGAGGGACAGGGGTAGTGTATGGCTACACCTTC
CDR3: CASSVTLGGTGVVYGYTF

J: TRBJ1-6
length: 16
D: TRBD1
V: TRBV9
size: .
DNA: TGTGCCAGCAGCCTCAAAGGACAGGGACGGAATTCACCCCTCCACTTT
CDR3: CASSLKGQGRNSPLHF

J: TRBJ1-3
length: 13
D: .
V: TRBV12-3/TRBV12-4
size: once
DNA: TGTGCCAGCAGTCCGGGGGCTGGAAACACCATATATTTT
CDR3: CASSPGAGNTIYF

J: TRBJ2-7
length: 15
D: TRBD1
V: TRBV4-2
size: .
DNA: TGTGCCAGCAGCCCCCCGGGACAGGGATCGCGCGAGCAGTACTTC
CDR3: CASSPPGQGSREQYF

J: TRBJ2-3
length: 14
D: TRBD1
V: TRBV11-2
size: .
DNA: TGTGCCAGCAGCTTAGTCGCGGACAGGGGTAAGCAGTATTTT
CDR3: CASSLVADRGKQYF

J: TRBJ1-5
length: 15
D: .
V: TRBV6-5
size: .
DNA: TGTGCCAGCAGTTACTCTTCATTTAGCAATCAGCCCCAGCATTTT
CDR3: CASSYSSFSNQPQHF

J: TRBJ1-2
length: 13
D: .
V: TRBV4-2
size: .
DNA: TGTGCCAGCAAGGGGGGGCGACGTGATGGCTACACCTTC
CDR3: CASKGGRRDGYTF

J: TRBJ1-2
length: 15
D: .
V: TRBV4-1
size: .
DNA: TGCGCCAGCAGCCATGGGGGGGAGGCTAACTATGGCTACACCTTC
CDR3: CASSHGGEANYGYTF

J: TRBJ2-7
length: 15
D: TRBD1
V: TRBV7-9
size: .
DNA: TGTGCCAGCAGCTTAGATGGGACAGGGGTCTACGAGCAGTACTTC
CDR3: CASSLDGTGVYEQYF

J: TRBJ1-1
length: 16
D: .
V: TRBV6-6
size: .
DNA: TGTGCCAGCGCCCACGGCGGTCACCGGCGGAACACTGAAGCTTTCTTT
CDR3: CASAHGGHRRNTEAFF

J: TRBJ2-7
length: 12
D: TRBD1
V: TRBV6-5
size: .
DNA: TGTGCCAGCAGTACAGGGGGCCACGAGCAGTACTTC
CDR3: CASSTGGHEQYF

J: TRBJ1-2
length: 15
D: .
V: TRBV6-5
size: .
DNA: TGTGCCAGCACTTTCGGGCGGGGGCTGGACTATGGCTACACCTTC
CDR3: CASTFGRGLDYGYTF

J: TRBJ1-4
length: 17
D: TRBD1
V: TRBV7-9
size: .
DNA: TGTGCCAGCAGCTTAGACTTAGACAGGGGGACTAATGAAAAACTGTTTTTT
CDR3: CASSLDLDRGTNEKLFF

J: TRBJ2-7
length: 17
D: .
V: TRBV11-2
size: .
DNA: TGTGCCAGCAGCCCCGATAGGGGGAGCCGACCCGGTTACGAGCAGTACTTC
CDR3: CASSPDRGSRPGYEQYF

J: TRBJ1-2
length: 12
D: .
V: TRBV7-9
size: .
DNA: TGTGCCAGCAGCCAAGAGAAATATGGCTACACCTTC
CDR3: CASSQEKYGYTF

J: TRBJ2-2
length: 13
D: .
V: TRBV7-8
size: .
DNA: TGTGCCAGCAGGGTACAGAACACCGGGGAGCTGTTTTTT
CDR3: CASRVQNTGELFF

J: TRBJ1-3
length: 15
D: .
V: TRBV3-1/TRBV3-2
size: .
DNA: TGTGCCAGCAGCCAACCCACAGTCTCTGGAAACACCATATATTTT
CDR3: CASSQPTVSGNTIYF

J: TRBJ2-7
length: 15
D: .
V: TRBV11-2
size: .
DNA: TGTGCCAGCAGCTCGTTAAGGGGTGGGGACTACGAGCAGTACTTC
CDR3: CASSSLRGGDYEQYF

J: TRBJ2-4
length: 16
D: TRBD2
V: TRBV13
size: .
DNA: TGTGCCAGCAGCCCCTCTAGCGGGGGGAGTATAGACATTCAGTACTTC
CDR3: CASSPSSGGSIDIQYF

J: TRBJ1-2
length: 13
D: TRBD1
V: TRBV11-2
size: .
DNA: TGTGCCAGCAGCTCGGACAGGAACTATGGCTACACCTTC
CDR3: CASSSDRNYGYTF

J: TRBJ1-3
length: 15
D: TRBD1
V: TRBV7-9
size: .
DNA: TGTGCCAGCAGAATCACAGGGGGCTTGGGAAACACCATATATTTT
CDR3: CASRITGGLGNTIYF

J: TRBJ1-3
length: 14
D: .
V: TRBV7-8
size: .
DNA: TGTGCCAGCAGCGAAGGGCGGGGAGGAAACACCATATATTTT
CDR3: CASSEGRGGNTIYF

J: TRBJ1-2
length: 14
D: TRBD1
V: TRBV5-5
size: once
DNA: TGTGCCAGCAGCTTGTTGTCGACAGGGGATGGCTACACCTTC
CDR3: CASSLLSTGDGYTF

J: TRBJ1-1
length: 17
D: TRBD1
V: TRBV5-4
size: once
DNA: TGTGCCAGCAGCTTTCCCGGGACAGGGGTATTTGGGACTGAAGCTTTCTTT
CDR3: CASSFPGTGVFGTEAFF

J: TRBJ1-3
length: 15
D: TRBD1
V: TRBV4-1
size: .
DNA: TGCGCCAGCAGCCAGCCCCGGGACAGGGGAAACACCATATATTTT
CDR3: CASSQPRDRGNTIYF

J: TRBJ1-1
length: 13
D: .
V: TRBV5-1
size: .
DNA: TGCGCCAGCAGCTTGGAGACAACAAGTGAAGCTTTCTTT
CDR3: CASSLETTSEAFF

J: TRBJ2-2
length: 16
D: TRBD1
V: TRBV5-1
size: .
DNA: TGCGCCAGCAGCTTGGCCGTTCGACAGGGGGCCGGGGAGCTGTTTTTT
CDR3: CASSLAVRQGAGELFF

J: TRBJ1-1
length: 14
D: .
V: TRBV9
size: .
DNA: TGTGCCAGCAGCGTAGTTGCAGGGAACACTGAAGCTTTCTTT
CDR3: CASSVVAGNTEAFF

J: TRBJ1-4
length: 14
D: .
V: TRBV6-5
size: once
DNA: TGTGCCAGCAGTCTTGAGGCAGGGTGGGAAAAACTGTTTTTT
CDR3: CASSLEAGWEKLFF

J: TRBJ1-6
length: 14
D: TRBD1
V: TRBV19
size: .
DNA: TGTGCCAGTAGTGGACAGGCTAATAATTCACCCCTCCACTTT
CDR3: CASSGQANNSPLHF

J: TRBJ1-1
length: 11
D: TRBD1
V: TRBV7-9
size: .
DNA: TGTGCCAGCACCCAGGGGGCTGAAGCTTTCTTT
CDR3: CASTQGAEAFF

J: TRBJ1-4
length: 15
D: .
V: TRBV25-1
size: .
DNA: TGTGCCAGCAGCACCGTGGGGGGTGGGTTGGAAAAACTGTTTTTT
CDR3: CASSTVGGGLEKLFF